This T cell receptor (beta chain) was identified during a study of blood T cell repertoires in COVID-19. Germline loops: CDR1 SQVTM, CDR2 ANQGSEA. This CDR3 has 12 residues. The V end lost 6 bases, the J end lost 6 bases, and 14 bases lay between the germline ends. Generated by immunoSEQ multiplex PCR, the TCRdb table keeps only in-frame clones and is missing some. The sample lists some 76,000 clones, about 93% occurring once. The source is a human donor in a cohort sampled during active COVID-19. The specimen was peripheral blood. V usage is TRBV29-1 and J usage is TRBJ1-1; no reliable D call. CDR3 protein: CSVRLRPAEAFF. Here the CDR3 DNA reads TGCAGCGTCAGACTACGTCCGGCTGAAGCTTTCTTT. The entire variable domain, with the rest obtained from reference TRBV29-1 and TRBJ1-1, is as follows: SAVISQKPSRDICQRGTSLTIQCQVDSQVTMMFWYRQQPGQSLTLIATANQGSEATYESGFVIDKFPISRPNLTFSTLTVSNMSPEDSSIYLCSVRLRPAEAFFGQGTRLTVV.